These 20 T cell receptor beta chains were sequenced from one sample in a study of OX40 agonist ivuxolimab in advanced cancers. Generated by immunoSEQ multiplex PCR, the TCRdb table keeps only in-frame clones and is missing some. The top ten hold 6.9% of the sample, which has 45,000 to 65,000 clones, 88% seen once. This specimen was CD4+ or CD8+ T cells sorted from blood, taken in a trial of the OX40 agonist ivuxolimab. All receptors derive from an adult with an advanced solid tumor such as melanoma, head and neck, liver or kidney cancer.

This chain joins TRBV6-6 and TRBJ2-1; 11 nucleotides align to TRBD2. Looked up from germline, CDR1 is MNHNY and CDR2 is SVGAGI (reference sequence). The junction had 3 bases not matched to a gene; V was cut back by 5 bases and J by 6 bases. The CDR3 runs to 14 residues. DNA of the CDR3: TGTGCCAGCAGTCTAGCGGGAGGTAGCAATGAGCAGTTCTTC. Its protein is CASSLAGGSNEQFF.

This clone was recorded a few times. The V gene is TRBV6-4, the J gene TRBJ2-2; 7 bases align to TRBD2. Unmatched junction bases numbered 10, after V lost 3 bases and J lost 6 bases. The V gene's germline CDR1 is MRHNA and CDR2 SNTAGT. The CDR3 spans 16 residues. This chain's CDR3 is CASSESPGGFSGELFF. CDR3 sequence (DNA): TGTGCCAGCAGTGAGTCGCCCGGGGGGTTTTCCGGGGAGCTGTTTTTT.

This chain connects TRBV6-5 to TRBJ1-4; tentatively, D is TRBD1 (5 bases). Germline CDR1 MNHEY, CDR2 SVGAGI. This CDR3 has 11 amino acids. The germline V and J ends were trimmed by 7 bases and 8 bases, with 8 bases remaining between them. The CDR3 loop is CASIWGEKLFF. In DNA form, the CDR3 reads TGTGCCAGCATCTGGGGGGAAAAACTGTTTTTT.

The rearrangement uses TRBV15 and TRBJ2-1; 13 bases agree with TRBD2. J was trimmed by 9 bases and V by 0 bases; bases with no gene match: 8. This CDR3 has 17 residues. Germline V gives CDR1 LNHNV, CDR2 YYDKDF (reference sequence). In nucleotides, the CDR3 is TGTGCCACCAGCAGAGATCGACTAGCGGGAGGTTCCGGTGAGCAGTTCTTC. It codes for CATSRDRLAGGSGEQFF. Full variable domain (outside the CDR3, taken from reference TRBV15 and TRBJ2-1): DAMVIQNPRYQVTQFGKPVTLSCSQTLNHNVMYWYQQKSSQAPKLLFHYYDKDFNNEADTPDNFQSRRPNTSFCFLDIRSPGLGDTAMYLCATSRDRLAGGSGEQFFGPGTRLTVL.

Here the CDR3 reads CASSDRTLAGGREQFF. In DNA, the CDR3 is TGTGCCAGCAGTGACAGAACGCTAGCGGGAGGTCGCGAGCAGTTCTTC. The chain combines TRBV2 with TRBJ2-1; 11 positions agree with TRBD2. J lost 10 bases, V lost 3 bases, and 11 bases had no gene match. The germline gives CDR1 SNHLY, CDR2 FYNNEI. The CDR3 has 16 amino acids.

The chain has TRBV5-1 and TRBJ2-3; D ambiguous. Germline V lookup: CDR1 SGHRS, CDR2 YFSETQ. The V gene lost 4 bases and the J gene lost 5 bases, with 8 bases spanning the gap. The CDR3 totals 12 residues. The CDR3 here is CASSERLDTQYF. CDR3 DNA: TGCGCCAGCAGCGAGAGGTTAGATACGCAGTATTTT.

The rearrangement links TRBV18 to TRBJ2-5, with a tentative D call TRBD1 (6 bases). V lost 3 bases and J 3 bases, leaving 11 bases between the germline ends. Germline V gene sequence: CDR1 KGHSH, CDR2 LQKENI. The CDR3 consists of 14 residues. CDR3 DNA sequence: TGTGCCAGCTCACCCTTGGACAGTGAAGAGACCCAGTACTTC. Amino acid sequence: CASSPLDSEETQYF.

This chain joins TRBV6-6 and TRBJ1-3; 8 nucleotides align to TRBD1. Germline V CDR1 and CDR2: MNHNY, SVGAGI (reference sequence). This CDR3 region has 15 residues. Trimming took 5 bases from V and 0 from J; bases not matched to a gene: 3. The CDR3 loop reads CASSRGTGSGNTIYF. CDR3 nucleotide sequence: TGTGCCAGCAGTCGGGGGACAGGCTCTGGAAACACCATATATTTT.

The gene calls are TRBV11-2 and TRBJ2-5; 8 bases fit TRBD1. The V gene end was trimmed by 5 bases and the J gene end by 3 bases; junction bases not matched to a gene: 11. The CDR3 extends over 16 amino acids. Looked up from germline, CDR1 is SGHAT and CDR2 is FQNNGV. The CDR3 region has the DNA TGTGCCAGCAGCCACTTTCTTCCGACAGGGGAAGAGACCCAGTACTTC. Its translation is CASSHFLPTGEETQYF. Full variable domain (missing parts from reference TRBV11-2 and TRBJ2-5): EAGVAQSPRYKIIEKRQSVAFWCNPISGHATLYWYQQILGQGPKLLIQFQNNGVVDDSQLPKDRFSAERLKGVDSTLKIQPAKLEDSAVYLCASSHFLPTGEETQYFGPGTRLLVL.

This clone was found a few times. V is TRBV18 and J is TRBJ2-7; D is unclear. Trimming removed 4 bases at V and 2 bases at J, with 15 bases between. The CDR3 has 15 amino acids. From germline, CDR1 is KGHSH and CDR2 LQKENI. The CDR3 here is CASSLSRSVPYEQYF. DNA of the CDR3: TGTGCCAGCTCACTCTCTAGGTCGGTCCCCTACGAGCAGTACTTC.

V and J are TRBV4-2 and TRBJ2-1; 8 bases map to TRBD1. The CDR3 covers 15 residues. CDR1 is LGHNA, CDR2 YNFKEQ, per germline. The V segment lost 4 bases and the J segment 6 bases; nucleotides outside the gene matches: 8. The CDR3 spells CASSPGLQGANEQFF. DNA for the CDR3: TGTGCCAGCAGCCCCGGACTCCAGGGGGCCAATGAGCAGTTCTTC.

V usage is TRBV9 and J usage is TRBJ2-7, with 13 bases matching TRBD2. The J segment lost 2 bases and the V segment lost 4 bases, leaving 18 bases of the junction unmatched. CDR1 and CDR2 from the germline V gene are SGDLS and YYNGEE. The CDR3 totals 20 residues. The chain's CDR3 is CASSQLHAGTSGKSPYEQYF. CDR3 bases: TGTGCCAGCAGCCAACTCCATGCCGGGACTAGCGGGAAAAGTCCCTACGAGCAGTACTTC.

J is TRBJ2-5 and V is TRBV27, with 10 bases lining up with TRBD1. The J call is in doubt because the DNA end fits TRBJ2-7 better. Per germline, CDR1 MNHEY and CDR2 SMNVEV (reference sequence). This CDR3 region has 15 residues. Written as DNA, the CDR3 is TGTGCCAGCAGTTACTCCGGGACAGGGGCCTACGAGCAGTACTTC. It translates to CASSYSGTGAYEQYF.

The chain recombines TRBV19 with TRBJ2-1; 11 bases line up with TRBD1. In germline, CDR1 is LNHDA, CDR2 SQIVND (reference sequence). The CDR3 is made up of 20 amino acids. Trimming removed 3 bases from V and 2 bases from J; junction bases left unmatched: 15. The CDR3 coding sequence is TGTGCCAGTAGTATTTTTGGGACAGGGGGAAGGACTAGCACCTACAATGAGCAGTTCTTC. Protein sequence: CASSIFGTGGRTSTYNEQFF. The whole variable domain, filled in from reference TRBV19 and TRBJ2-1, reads DGGITQSPKYLFRKEGQNVTLSCEQNLNHDAMYWYRQDPGQGLRLIYYSQIVNDFQKGDIAEGYSVSREKKESFPLTVTSAQKNPTAFYLCASSIFGTGGRTSTYNEQFFGPGTRLTVL.

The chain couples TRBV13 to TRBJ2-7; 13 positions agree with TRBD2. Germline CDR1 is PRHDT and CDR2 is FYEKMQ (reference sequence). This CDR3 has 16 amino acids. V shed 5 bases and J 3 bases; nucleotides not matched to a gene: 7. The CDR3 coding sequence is TGTGCCAGCAGCACCGGGACTAGCGGGATACACTACGAGCAGTACTTC. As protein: CASSTGTSGIHYEQYF.

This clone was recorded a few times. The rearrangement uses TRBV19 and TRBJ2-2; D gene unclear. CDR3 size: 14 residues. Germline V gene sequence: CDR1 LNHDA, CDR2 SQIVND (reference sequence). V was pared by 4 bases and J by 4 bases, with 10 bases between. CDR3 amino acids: CASSRDSGTGELFF. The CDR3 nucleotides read TGTGCCAGTAGTAGAGACTCTGGCACCGGGGAGCTGTTTTTT. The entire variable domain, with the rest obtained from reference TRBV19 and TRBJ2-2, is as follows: DGGITQSPKYLFRKEGQNVTLSCEQNLNHDAMYWYRQDPGQGLRLIYYSQIVNDFQKGDIAEGYSVSREKKESFPLTVTSAQKNPTAFYLCASSRDSGTGELFFGEGSRLTVL.

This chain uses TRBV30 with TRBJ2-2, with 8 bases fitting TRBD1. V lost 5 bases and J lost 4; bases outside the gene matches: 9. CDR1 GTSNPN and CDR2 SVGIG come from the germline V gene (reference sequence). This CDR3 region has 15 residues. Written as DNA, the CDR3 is TGTGCCTGGCTAAGGACAGGGACTTTCACCGGGGAGCTGTTTTTT. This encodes CAWLRTGTFTGELFF.

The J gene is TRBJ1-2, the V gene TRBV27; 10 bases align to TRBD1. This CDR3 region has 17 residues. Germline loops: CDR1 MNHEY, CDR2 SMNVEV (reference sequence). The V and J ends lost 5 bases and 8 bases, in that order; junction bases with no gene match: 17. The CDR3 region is CASSPEGKTGGAYGYTF. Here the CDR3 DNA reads TGTGCCAGCAGTCCAGAGGGGAAGACAGGGGGCGCTTACGGCTACACCTTC.

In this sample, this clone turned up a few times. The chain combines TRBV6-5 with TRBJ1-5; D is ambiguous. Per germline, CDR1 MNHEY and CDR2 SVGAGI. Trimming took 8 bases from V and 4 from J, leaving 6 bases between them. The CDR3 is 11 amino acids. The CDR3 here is CASGVNQPQHF. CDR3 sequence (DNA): TGTGCCAGCGGGGTAAATCAGCCCCAGCATTTT.

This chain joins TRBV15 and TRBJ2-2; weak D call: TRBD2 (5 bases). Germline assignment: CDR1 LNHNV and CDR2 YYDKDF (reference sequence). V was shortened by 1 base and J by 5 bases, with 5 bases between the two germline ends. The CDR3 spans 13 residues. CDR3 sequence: CATSRGGTGELFF. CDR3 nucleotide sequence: TGTGCCACCAGCAGAGGAGGGACCGGGGAGCTGTTTTTT.